This T cell receptor (beta chain) came from a study of blood T cell repertoires in COVID-19. The overall study: Donors in the United States, Italy and Spain gave samples during acute or convalescent COVID-19.

In the study's own analysis: Cell counts per sample came from amplifying reference gene primers. The assay was immunoSEQ multiplex PCR, and TCRdb's table has in-frame clones only and misses some. That table gives V, J and clone size, and the DNA gave D and trimming. Here the sample spans roughly 41,000 clones, approximately 91% being singletons. Germline CDR1 is SSHAT and CDR2 is FNYEAQ (reference sequence). This CDR3 region has 15 residues. On this clone: Germline is not matched at one junction end, which may reflect a read error.

The specimen sequenced was peripheral blood. The chain joins TRBV7-7 to TRBJ1-2; D unclear. The TCR sequence derives from a man aged 60-69 years with active COVID-19. The CDR3 nucleotides are TGTGCTAGCACGCCAGAGGGTCGGGTTTATTATGGCTACACCTTC. Translating it yields CASTPEGRVYYGYTF.